The 23 T cell receptor beta chains in this list originate from one sample, sequenced in a study of OX40 agonist ivuxolimab in advanced cancers. The data were produced by immunoSEQ multiplex PCR, yet TCRdb's version contains in-frame clones alone and is incomplete. There are tens of thousands of clones in the sample; roughly 85% occur only once, and 11% lies in the top ten. Sequences were derived from CD4+ or CD8+ T cells sorted from blood, sampled in a trial of the OX40 agonist ivuxolimab. The receptors were gathered from an adult with an advanced solid tumor such as melanoma, head and neck, liver or kidney cancer.

The chain has TRBV7-8 and TRBJ2-7; D gene ambiguous. V was pared by 1 base and J by 3 bases, with 4 bases between. Germline V gene lookup returns CDR1 SGHVS and CDR2 FQNEAQ. CDR3 length: 12 residues. The CDR3 nucleotides read TGTGCCAGCAGCTTAGTGAGCTACGAGCAGTACTTC. Its translation is CASSLVSYEQYF.

The rearrangement links TRBV5-4 to TRBJ2-1, with 12 bases that match TRBD2. Trimming took 2 bases from V and 9 from J; bases not matched to a gene: 6. Germline-derived CDR1 and CDR2 are SGHNT and YYREEE (reference sequence). CDR3 length equals 15 residues. The CDR3 loop is CASSFTSGGFGEQFF. The CDR3 DNA reads TGTGCCAGCAGCTTCACTAGCGGGGGGTTTGGTGAGCAGTTCTTC. Based on the CDR3 plus reference TRBV5-4 and TRBJ2-1, the full variable domain is ETGVTQSPTHLIKTRGQQVTLRCSSQSGHNTVSWYQQALGQGPQFIFQYYREEENGRGNFPPRFSGLQFPNYSSELNVNALELDDSALYLCASSFTSGGFGEQFFGPGTRLTVL.

V gene TRBV29-1 combines with J gene TRBJ2-1, with D possibly matching TRBD2 (6 bases). Germline values: CDR1 SQVTM, CDR2 ANQGSEA. The V end lost 6 bases, the J end lost 4 bases, and 13 bases lay between the germline ends. This CDR3 region has 13 residues. The CDR3 bases are TGCAGCGTCGGCCGGGACTCGTACAATGAGCAGTTCTTC. Its translation: CSVGRDSYNEQFF.

This chain links TRBV2 with TRBJ1-2, with D tentatively TRBD1 (6 bases). Trimming removed 6 bases from V and 7 bases from J, with 15 bases in between. Germline CDR1 is SNHLY and CDR2 is FYNNEI. The CDR3 runs to 13 residues. The CDR3, as DNA: TGTGCCAGCAGGGCCGGACAGCAAGGTGGCTACACCTTC. Protein sequence: CASRAGQQGGYTF.

The chain has TRBV5-4 and TRBJ2-3, with D unresolved. Germline values: CDR1 SGHNT, CDR2 YYREEE (reference sequence). Trimming shortened V by 1 base and J by 6 bases, and 6 bases separated the two germline ends. This CDR3 region has 12 residues. The CDR3 here is CASSLLSDTQYF. As DNA, the CDR3 is TGTGCCAGCAGCTTGTTATCGGATACGCAGTATTTT. Together with reference TRBV5-4 and TRBJ2-3, the CDR3 gives the full variable domain: ETGVTQSPTHLIKTRGQQVTLRCSSQSGHNTVSWYQQALGQGPQFIFQYYREEENGRGNFPPRFSGLQFPNYSSELNVNALELDDSALYLCASSLLSDTQYFGPGTRLTVL.

The chain recombines TRBV18 with TRBJ1-5, with TRBD1 matching over 11 bases. The V gene end was trimmed by 2 bases and the J gene end by 5 bases; junction bases not matched to a gene: 8. Germline V gives CDR1 KGHSH, CDR2 LQKENI. There are 17 residues in the CDR3. The CDR3 nucleotides are TGTGCCAGCTCACCAGGGACAGGGGGTGGATTTCATCAGCCCCAGCATTTT. It codes for CASSPGTGGGFHQPQHF.

For this clone: A read error may produce the germline difference seen at one junction end. The chain carries TRBV10-3 and TRBJ2-5; D is uncertain. The DNA end favors TRBJ2-7, so the J call may be wrong. The CDR3 covers 13 residues. Germline V gene data show CDR1 as ENHRY and CDR2 as SYGVKD. The CDR3 spells CAITESRTYEQYF. The CDR3 region has the DNA TGTGCCATCACTGAGAGCCGGACCTACGAGCAGTACTTC.

This clone was counted only a few times. This chain connects TRBV9 to TRBJ2-7, with 10 nucleotides matching TRBD1. This CDR3 has 16 residues. The junction had 8 bases not matched to a gene; V was cut back by 0 bases and J by 5 bases. Germline loops: CDR1 SGDLS, CDR2 YYNGEE. The CDR3 is CASSVGWGGQGNEQYF. CDR3 nucleotides: TGTGCCAGCAGCGTAGGATGGGGGGGACAGGGGAACGAGCAGTACTTC.

Only one count was recorded for this clone. The chain employs TRBV4-1 and TRBJ2-1; D call uncertain. Per the germline V gene, CDR1 is MGHRA and CDR2 is YSYEKL. V was clipped by 3 bases and J by 6 bases, with 6 bases between them. The CDR3 runs 12 residues. CDR3 DNA: TGCGCCAGCAGCCACATCGGCAATGAGCAGTTCTTC. Protein product: CASSHIGNEQFF.

The chain carries TRBV19 and TRBJ2-2; 13 bases map to TRBD2. The CDR3 covers 16 residues. With V trimmed by 5 bases and J by 7 bases, 7 bases remained unmatched. Per germline, CDR1 LNHDA and CDR2 SQIVND (reference sequence). The CDR3 reads CASSHRTSGSYGELFF. The CDR3 nucleotides read TGTGCCAGTAGTCATCGGACTAGCGGGAGTTACGGGGAGCTGTTTTTT. Full variable domain (outside the CDR3, taken from reference TRBV19 and TRBJ2-2): DGGITQSPKYLFRKEGQNVTLSCEQNLNHDAMYWYRQDPGQGLRLIYYSQIVNDFQKGDIAEGYSVSREKKESFPLTVTSAQKNPTAFYLCASSHRTSGSYGELFFGEGSRLTVL.

CDR3 sequence reads: CASVPRRLDGNTEAFF. CDR3 DNA sequence: TGTGCCAGCGTTCCTCGTAGACTAGACGGGAACACTGAAGCTTTCTTT. The chain recombines TRBV2 with TRBJ1-1; no reliable D call. The ends were cut back, 8 bases at V and 1 base at J, with 20 bases in the middle. The CDR3 sequence is 16 residues long. CDR1 is SNHLY and CDR2 is FYNNEI in the germline V gene.

The chain recombines TRBV5-1 with TRBJ2-5; the D is unclear. Trimming pared 3 bases from V and 1 base from J, leaving 13 bases between. The V gene's germline CDR1 is SGHRS and CDR2 YFSETQ. This CDR3 has 15 amino acids. The CDR3 loop is CASSSTDGSQETQYF. DNA for the CDR3: TGCGCCAGCAGCTCGACGGACGGAAGCCAAGAGACCCAGTACTTC.

This clone was observed once. Its ends do not fully match the called genes, so a read error is possible. The rearrangement joins TRBV7-8 to TRBJ1-1; TRBD1 might be the D (5 bases). This CDR3 region has 14 residues. Germline V gene sequence: CDR1 SGHVS, CDR2 FQNEAQ. In DNA form, the CDR3 reads TGTGCCAGCCGCTTAAGGGGCAGGGACACTGAAGCTTTCTTT. Translated: CASRLRGRDTEAFF. Variable domain in full (rest from reference TRBV7-8 and TRBJ1-1): GAGVSQSPRYKVAKRGQDVALRCDPISGHVSLFWYQQALGQGPEFLTYFQNEAQLDKSGLPSDRFFAERPEGSVSTLKIQRTQQEDSAVYLCASRLRGRDTEAFFGQGTRLTVV.

This clone appeared once. This rearrangement joins TRBV4-3 to TRBJ1-4, with D tentatively TRBD1 (5 bases). V was clipped by 6 bases and J by 8 bases, with 13 bases between them. The germline V gene has CDR1 LGHNA and CDR2 YSLEER. This CDR3 is 13 amino acids long. This CDR3 is CASRKFEGEKLFF. DNA of the CDR3: TGCGCCAGCAGGAAATTTGAGGGGGAAAAACTGTTTTTT.

The CDR3 DNA is TGTGCCAGCAGCCGCCGACCGGGACAGGGCACAGATACGCAGTATTTT. It codes for CASSRRPGQGTDTQYF. The J gene is TRBJ2-3, the V gene TRBV11-2, with 8 nucleotides matching TRBD1. V trimming: 5 bases; J trimming: 1 base; junction bases outside the gene matches: 8. In germline, CDR1 is SGHAT, CDR2 FQNNGV. The CDR3 is made up of 16 amino acids.

The genes are TRBV5-1 and TRBJ2-3; no firm D call. Looked up from germline, CDR1 is SGHRS and CDR2 is YFSETQ. This CDR3 has 15 amino acids. Deletions cut 2 bases from V and 0 bases from J, with 10 bases between. CDR3 in DNA: TGCGCCAGCAGCTTCAGAGACCCTAGCACAGATACGCAGTATTTT. It codes for CASSFRDPSTDTQYF.

This chain joins TRBV5-1 and TRBJ2-3, with D tentatively TRBD1 or TRBD2 (6 bases each). Trimming took off 4 bases at V and 6 bases at J, with 12 bases between the two ends. CDR3 length: 13 amino acids. CDR1 and CDR2 from the germline V gene are SGHRS and YFSETQ. CDR3: CASSTTGGDTQYF. CDR3 DNA: TGCGCCAGCAGCACGACAGGAGGGGATACGCAGTATTTT.

The chain couples TRBV18 to TRBJ2-5; D not certain. The length of the CDR3 is 12 residues. The germline CDR1 and CDR2 sequences are KGHSH and LQKENI. Between the trimmed V and J ends, which lost 0 bases and 4 bases, there was a span of 3 bases. The CDR3: CASSPPGETQYF. The CDR3 nucleotides read TGTGCCAGCTCACCACCAGGAGAGACCCAGTACTTC. Full variable domain (missing parts from reference TRBV18 and TRBJ2-5): NAGVMQNPRHLVRRRGQEARLRCSPMKGHSHVYWYRQLPEEGLKFMVYLQKENIIDESGMPKERFSAEFPKEGPSILRIQQVVRGDSAAYFCASSPPGETQYFGPGTRLLVL.

The chain links TRBV23-1 to TRBJ2-5; possible D gene TRBD2, 6 bases. The J call may be mistaken, given a closer DNA end match to TRBJ2-7. Being an ORF, TRBV23-1 has a function that is uncertain. The CDR3 spans 18 residues. The CDR3: CASSQIRGPGGRPSEQYF. The DNA for the CDR3 is TGCGCCAGCAGTCAAATAAGGGGCCCTGGGGGGAGGCCCTCCGAGCAGTACTTC.

The gene calls are TRBV7-2 and TRBJ2-7, with D maybe TRBD2 (6 bases). The length of the CDR3 is 16 residues. Germline lookup yields CDR1 SGHTA and CDR2 FQGNSA. V lost 1 base to trimming and J lost 4 bases, with 17 bases between them. CDR3 protein: CASSLVLGAGSYEQYF. The CDR3, as DNA: TGTGCCAGCAGCTTAGTCCTCGGGGCCGGGAGTTACGAGCAGTACTTC.

The V gene is TRBV6-6, the J gene TRBJ2-7, with D unresolved. CDR1 and CDR2 from the germline V gene are MNHNY and SVGAGI (reference sequence). This CDR3 is built from 14 residues. V lost 2 bases and J lost 1, with 9 bases in between. CDR3 sequence reads: CASSYGYSSYEQYV. As DNA, the CDR3 is TGTGCCAGCAGTTACGGCTACAGTTCCTACGAGCAGTACGTC.

About this clone itself: This specimen includes other DNA sequences encoding the same CDR3. The rearrangement joins TRBV7-2 to TRBJ2-5; the match to TRBD2 covers 8 bases. The V gene end was trimmed by 3 bases and the J gene end by 3 bases; junction bases not matched to a gene: 3. The CDR3 sequence is 14 residues long. Germline V gene data show CDR1 as SGHTA and CDR2 as FQGNSA. In DNA, the CDR3 is TGTGCCAGCAGCTTTCAAGCGGGGGAAGAGACCCAGTACTTC. Amino acid sequence: CASSFQAGEETQYF.

This clone has just one count. An end of the junction differs from the germline gene, which may be a read error. The gene calls are TRBV30 and TRBJ2-7; 9 positions agree with TRBD2. Germline-derived CDR1 and CDR2 are GTSNPN and SVGIG (reference sequence). The CDR3 is 15 amino acids. CDR3: CAWGGVAGVSHEQYF. In DNA, the CDR3 is TGTGCCTGGGGAGGGGTAGCGGGAGTCTCCCACGAGCAGTACTTC.